The clone carrying this T cell receptor beta chain has only a few counts. Its antigen is still unknown. Sequenced material consisted of expressed TCRB transcripts (all of the isolated RNA was reverse transcribed). Produced via immunoSEQ multiplex PCR; TCRdb's table is partial and in-frame only. Found here are about 320,000 clones, 14% of them singletons; the top ten hold more than 6.5%. The sample belongs to a study of beta chain features in type 1 diabetes. Overall study: Across every sample, roughly 100 million sorted cells were examined in total.

The V segment lost 7 bases and the J segment 9 bases; nucleotides outside the gene matches: 7. In germline, CDR1 is SNHLY, CDR2 FYNNEI. The CDR3 runs to 15 residues. Findings and caveats of the study: VDJ junctions from patients with type 1 diabetes contained fewer insertions and more deletions.

This TCR derives from a man in his thirties or forties in good health. The sample comprised central memory CD4+ T cells from blood. The chain links TRBV2 to TRBJ1-6; 12 bases are shared with TRBD1. CDR3 sequence: CASKGTGGASSPLHF. The CDR3 DNA is TGTGCCAGCAAGGGGACAGGGGGCGCGAGTTCACCCCTCCACTTT. The whole variable domain, filled in from reference TRBV2 and TRBJ1-6, reads EPEVTQTPSHQVTQMGQEVILRCVPISNHLYFYWYRQILGQKVEFLVSFYNNEISEKSEIFDDQFSVERPDGSNFTLKIRSTKLEDSAMYFCASKGTGGASSPLHFGNGTRLTVT.